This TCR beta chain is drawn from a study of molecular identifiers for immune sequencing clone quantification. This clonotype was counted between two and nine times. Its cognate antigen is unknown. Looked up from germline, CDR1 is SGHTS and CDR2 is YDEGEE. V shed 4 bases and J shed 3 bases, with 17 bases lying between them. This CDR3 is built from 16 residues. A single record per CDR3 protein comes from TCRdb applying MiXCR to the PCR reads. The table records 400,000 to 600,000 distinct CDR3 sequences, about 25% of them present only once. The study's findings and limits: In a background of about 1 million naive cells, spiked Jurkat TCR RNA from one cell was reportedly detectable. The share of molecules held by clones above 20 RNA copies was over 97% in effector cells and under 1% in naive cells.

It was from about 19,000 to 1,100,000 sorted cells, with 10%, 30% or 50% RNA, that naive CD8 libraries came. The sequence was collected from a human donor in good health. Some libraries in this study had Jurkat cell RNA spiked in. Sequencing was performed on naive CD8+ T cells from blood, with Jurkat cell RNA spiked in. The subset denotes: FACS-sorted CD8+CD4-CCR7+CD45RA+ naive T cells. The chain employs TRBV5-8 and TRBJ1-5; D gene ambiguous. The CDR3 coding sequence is TGTGCCAGCAGCCATAAAGACAAAGGCCCCAATCAGCCCCAGCATTTT. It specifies CASSHKDKGPNQPQHF.